One sample yielded the 30 T cell receptor beta chains listed below, sequenced in a study of T-cell reconstitution after alpha-beta-depleted transplantation in children. Preparation of the TCRbeta library involved a method that used unique molecular identifiers. TCRdb re-called the PCR reads with MiXCR, one entry per CDR3 protein. The sample yields 550,000 to 600,000 distinct CDR3 sequences, approximately 22% seen once. Here the sequenced sample was PBMCs, mostly from graft donor cells, taken 360 days after TCRalphabeta/CD19-depleted stem cell transplant. The receptors come from a boy under three years old who had a stem cell transplant for acute myeloid leukemia, so the T cells may come from the graft donor.

This chain joins TRBV24-1 and TRBJ2-7, with 8 bases matching TRBD2. The germline V gene has CDR1 KGHDR and CDR2 SFDVKD. The CDR3 extends over 16 amino acids. J gave up 5 bases and V 4 bases, and 12 bases lay outside the gene matches. CDR3 loop: CATSDPSGGQIHEQYF. DNA of the CDR3: TGTGCCACCAGTGACCCCAGCGGGGGCCAAATTCACGAGCAGTACTTC.

The rearrangement links TRBV6-2 or TRBV6-3 to TRBJ1-4; TRBD1 aligns across 8 bases. The CDR3 is made up of 13 amino acids. The V gene end was trimmed by 7 bases and the J gene end by 8 bases; junction bases not matched to a gene: 6. CDR1 is MNHEY and CDR2 is SVGEGT in the germline V gene. The CDR3 loop reads CASKDREEEKLFF. The CDR3 DNA reads TGTGCCAGCAAGGACAGGGAGGAGGAAAAACTGTTTTTT.

This clonotype was seen ten or more times. The rearrangement joins TRBV12-3 or TRBV12-4 to TRBJ2-1; no clear D. With 2 bases removed from V and 10 bases from J, the gap between germline ends came to 12 bases. The CDR3 loop spans 13 amino acids. DNA for the CDR3: TGTGCCAGCAGTTTATGGCACCTCATGGAGCAGTTCTTC. This encodes CASSLWHLMEQFF.

This clonotype showed up many times. The chain recombines TRBV29-1 with TRBJ2-2; 8 nucleotides line up with TRBD1. The V gene end was trimmed by 4 bases and the J gene end by 7 bases; junction bases not matched to a gene: 5. This CDR3 region has 13 residues. Germline CDR1 is SQVTM and CDR2 is ANQGSEA. The CDR3 DNA sequence: TGCAGCGTTGGTAGCAGGGGGCGCGGGGAGCTGTTTTTT. This gives the protein CSVGSRGRGELFF.

The rearrangement joins TRBV6-2 or TRBV6-3 to TRBJ2-7; D is ambiguous. CDR3 length equals 11 residues. Germline V gene data show CDR1 as MNHEY and CDR2 as SVGEGT. V lost 6 bases and J 6 bases, leaving 9 bases between the germline ends. The CDR3 DNA sequence: TGTGCCAGCAGGGTCCCGGGCGAGCAGTACTTC. Residues: CASRVPGEQYF.

This clonotype was recorded at least ten times. The rearrangement joins TRBV6-1 to TRBJ2-7; D possibly matches TRBD1 or TRBD2 (5 bases each). V shed 1 base and J shed 3 bases, with 7 bases lying between them. The CDR3 runs 13 residues. Germline V gives CDR1 MNHNS, CDR2 SASEGT. The CDR3 DNA reads as TGTGCCAGCAGTGAAGGGGACCTCTACGAGCAGTACGTC. It yields the protein CASSEGDLYEQYV.

The V call is TRBV20-1, the J call TRBJ2-1; the match to TRBD1 covers 7 bases. With 3 bases clipped from V and 6 bases from J, the junction kept 11 bases outside the gene matches. Germline-derived CDR1 and CDR2 are DFQATT and SNEGSKA (reference sequence). This CDR3 region has 15 residues. CDR3 protein: CSASHRGLYGNEQFF. The CDR3 DNA reads as TGCAGTGCTAGTCATAGGGGGCTGTATGGCAATGAGCAGTTCTTC.

The chain has TRBV3-1 and TRBJ1-6; D not resolved. CDR1 LGHDT and CDR2 YNNKEL come from the germline V gene (reference sequence). The ends were cut back, 0 bases at V and 8 bases at J, with 8 bases in the middle. This CDR3 region has 14 residues. The CDR3 DNA follows: TGTGCCAGCAGCCAAGATTTTAGGGATTCACCCCTCCACTTT. Translated, it gives CASSQDFRDSPLHF.

CDR3 sequence: CASSLRGAGHGELFF. The CDR3 DNA follows: TGTGCCAGCAGTTTACGGGGGGCCGGTCACGGGGAGCTGTTTTTT. J is TRBJ2-2 and V is TRBV28; a weak D match, TRBD2 (7 bases). V was pared by 2 bases and J by 7 bases, with 14 bases between. CDR3 length: 15 residues. CDR1 and CDR2 (germline): MDHEN, SYDVKM.

The V call is TRBV27, the J call TRBJ2-3; tentative D call: TRBD2 (7 bases). This CDR3 contains 13 residues. Germline loops: CDR1 MNHEY, CDR2 SMNVEV (reference sequence). V gave up 7 bases and J gave up 4 bases, with 12 bases separating them. CDR3 DNA sequence: TGTGCCAGCAAAGGGGGGGGGCCAGATACGCAGTATTTT. It is translated as CASKGGGPDTQYF.

This clonotype showed up just a few times. The chain recombines TRBV7-2 with TRBJ1-5; 9 bases are a match to TRBD1. Germline assignment: CDR1 SGHTA and CDR2 FQGNSA. The CDR3 totals 13 residues. The V gene end was trimmed by 8 bases and the J gene end by 7 bases; junction bases not matched to a gene: 6. This CDR3 reads CASGTGPGQPQHF. The CDR3 bases are TGTGCCAGCGGGACAGGGCCAGGGCAGCCCCAGCATTTT.

The J gene is TRBJ2-2, the V gene TRBV5-1, with TRBD2 matching over 7 bases. Trimming took 5 bases from V and 4 from J; bases not matched to a gene: 8. The CDR3 runs 15 residues. Germline-derived CDR1 and CDR2 are SGHRS and YFSETQ. Written as DNA, the CDR3 is TGCGCCAGCAGTGCGGGGGTGTCGAGCACCGGGGAGCTGTTTTTT. Encoded protein: CASSAGVSSTGELFF.

The chain combines TRBV7-2 with TRBJ1-1; D perhaps matches TRBD1 (6 bases). V dropped 1 base and J dropped 6 bases, with 12 bases sitting between them. Germline loops: CDR1 SGHTA, CDR2 FQGNSA. This CDR3 comprises 14 residues. CDR3 bases: TGTGCCAGCAGCTTAGAAACAGGGACGCCTGAAGCTTTCTTT. Amino acid sequence: CASSLETGTPEAFF.

This chain links TRBV6-5 with TRBJ1-2; D is perhaps TRBD1 (5 bases). V was pared by 4 bases and J by 3 bases, with 18 bases between. CDR3 length: 16 residues. In germline, CDR1 is MNHEY, CDR2 SVGAGI. The CDR3 DNA reads as TGTGCCAGCAGTTTGGGACCACAGGAGGAGCACTATGGCTACACCTTC. Its protein is CASSLGPQEEHYGYTF.

This clonotype has ten or more counts. The chain recombines TRBV2 with TRBJ2-7; D possibly corresponds to TRBD2 (6 bases). CDR3 length: 12 amino acids. Germline CDR1 and CDR2: SNHLY and FYNNEI. V was cut by 7 bases and J by 9 bases, with 16 bases left in between. The CDR3 DNA sequence: TGTGCCAGCAAAACCGGGACTGCTGTGCAGTACTTC. Protein product: CASKTGTAVQYF.

This clonotype was recorded many times. The V and J genes are TRBV13 and TRBJ2-7; D is unclear. Germline CDR1 PRHDT, CDR2 FYEKMQ (reference sequence). The V end was cut by 2 bases, the J end by 2 bases, with 10 bases between. This CDR3 is built from 14 residues. CDR3 residues: CASSLRDKPYEQYF. In DNA form, the CDR3 reads TGTGCCAGCAGCTTACGAGATAAACCCTACGAGCAGTACTTC.

The chain uses TRBV25-1 and TRBJ2-7, with 8 positions matching TRBD2. Trimming took 6 bases from V and 2 from J; bases not matched to a gene: 15. This CDR3 spans 17 amino acids. Germline CDR1 is MGHDK and CDR2 is SYGVNS. CDR3 protein: CASRGTSGGTAPYEQYF. CDR3 sequence (DNA): TGTGCCAGCAGGGGTACGAGCGGGGGTACCGCTCCCTACGAGCAGTACTTC.

J is TRBJ2-5 and V is TRBV15; a possible D gene is TRBD1 (6 bases). Germline lookup yields CDR1 LNHNV and CDR2 YYDKDF (reference sequence). This CDR3 spans 14 amino acids. V dropped 1 base and J dropped 3 bases, with 9 bases sitting between them. CDR3 nucleotide sequence: TGTGCCACCAGCAGAGTGGGACAAAAAGAGACCCAGTACTTC. Protein product: CATSRVGQKETQYF.

This rearrangement joins TRBV12-3 or TRBV12-4 to TRBJ2-5; D might be TRBD2 (6 bases). CDR3 length: 15 amino acids. V lost 2 bases to trimming and J lost 5 bases, with 15 bases between them. CDR3 coding DNA: TGTGCCAGCAGTTTACCGGGACTGGGGATGGAGACCCAGTACTTC. It codes for CASSLPGLGMETQYF.

The chain carries TRBV7-9 and TRBJ1-1, with 7 bases fitting TRBD1. Germline CDR1 is SEHNR and CDR2 is FQNEAQ (reference sequence). Trimming took 3 bases from V and 3 from J; bases not matched to a gene: 13. This CDR3 is built from 17 residues. CDR3 coding DNA: TGTGCCAGCAGCTTCCCCACCCAAACAGGGGAATACACTGAAGCTTTCTTT. As protein: CASSFPTQTGEYTEAFF.

The J gene is TRBJ2-2, the V gene TRBV12-3 or TRBV12-4; D remains unclear. The CDR3 consists of 16 residues. Trimming took 4 bases from V and 6 from J, leaving 18 bases between them. The CDR3 spells CASSSYPPGSAGELFF. DNA of the CDR3: TGTGCCAGCAGTTCTTATCCTCCCGGGTCTGCCGGGGAGCTGTTTTTT.

The chain is built from TRBV6-2 or TRBV6-3 and TRBJ1-2; TRBD1 agrees at 8 bases. The ends lost 6 bases at V and 4 bases at J; junction bases unmatched: 7. The CDR3 loop spans 14 amino acids. Germline V gene lookup returns CDR1 MNHEY and CDR2 SVGEGT. CDR3 sequence (DNA): TGTGCCAGCAGGGACGGCGGACAGGGCTATGGCTACACCTTC. It translates to CASRDGGQGYGYTF.

The V call is TRBV10-3, the J call TRBJ2-5; tentatively, D is TRBD1 (7 bases). Germline V lookup: CDR1 ENHRY, CDR2 SYGVKD. The CDR3 contains 15 residues. Trimming left V 7 bases short and J 4 bases short, with 19 bases between. CDR3 residues: CAINPAGGRAETQYF. DNA of the CDR3: TGTGCCATCAACCCGGCAGGGGGGCGTGCAGAGACCCAGTACTTC.

The table lists this clonotype with a few counts. The genes are TRBV10-3 and TRBJ2-2; D unclear. The germline V gene encodes CDR1 ENHRY and CDR2 SYGVKD. The CDR3 has 13 amino acids. V lost 0 bases to trimming and J lost 10 bases, with 9 bases between them. CDR3 bases: TGTGCCATCAGTGAGTCTGGTCTCCTGGAGCTGTTTTTT. It yields the protein CAISESGLLELFF.

V and J are TRBV29-1 and TRBJ1-3; D is ambiguous. CDR3 size: 12 residues. In germline, CDR1 is SQVTM, CDR2 ANQGSEA. V lost 0 bases and J lost 7, with 7 bases in between. The DNA of the CDR3 is TGCAGCGTTGAAGATCACGGGAACACCATATATTTT. It codes for CSVEDHGNTIYF.

This rearrangement joins TRBV28 to TRBJ2-5, with TRBD2 matching over 11 bases. CDR1 MDHEN and CDR2 SYDVKM come from the germline V gene. Trimming cost V 6 bases and J 2 bases; bases outside gene matches: 5. The CDR3 covers 15 residues. CDR3 nucleotides: TGTGCCAGCAGGGCGGGACTAGCGGAACAAGAGACCCAGTACTTC. Protein: CASRAGLAEQETQYF.

The sample holds a few counts of this clonotype. V usage is TRBV5-4 and J usage is TRBJ1-2, with D unclear. V was trimmed by 2 bases and J by 7 bases, leaving 12 bases between them. The germline V gene encodes CDR1 SGHNT and CDR2 YYREEE (reference sequence). CDR3 size: 13 residues. The CDR3 spells CASSFNAGLGYTF. In DNA form, the CDR3 reads TGTGCCAGCAGCTTCAATGCCGGTCTTGGCTACACCTTC.

This clonotype was picked up a small number of times. The rearrangement joins TRBV7-9 to TRBJ2-3; D is perhaps TRBD2 (6 bases). CDR3 length: 14 residues. Trimming stripped 2 bases from V and 5 bases from J, with 11 bases between. Per the germline V gene, CDR1 is SEHNR and CDR2 is FQNEAQ (reference sequence). The CDR3 sequence: CASSLSGRLDTQYF. CDR3 bases: TGTGCCAGCAGCTTATCAGGGAGGCTAGATACGCAGTATTTT.

In DNA form, the CDR3 reads TGCAGTGCTAACCAATGGGGGATAGCCAAAAACATTCAGTACTTC. Protein product: CSANQWGIAKNIQYF. The V call is TRBV20-1, the J call TRBJ2-4, with D perhaps being TRBD1 or TRBD2 (5 bases each). The germline V gene encodes CDR1 DFQATT and CDR2 SNEGSKA (reference sequence). V lost 4 bases, J lost 0 bases, and 13 bases lay in between. The CDR3 contains 15 residues.

This clonotype occurred a few times. V is TRBV20-1 and J is TRBJ1-2, with D possibly TRBD1 on 6 matching bases. The V gene lost 0 bases and the J gene lost 7 bases, with 12 bases spanning the gap. CDR1 DFQATT and CDR2 SNEGSKA come from the germline V gene (reference sequence). The CDR3 loop spans 13 amino acids. CDR3 amino acids: CSARDLTGLGYTF. The CDR3 region has the DNA TGCAGTGCTAGAGATCTGACAGGTCTTGGCTACACCTTC.